This T cell receptor (beta chain) was found in a study of CD8+ T cells in alopecia areata. As for this clone: Its target is unknown.

The authors extracted RNA and reverse transcribed it into cDNA as the sequencing template. The data were produced by immunoSEQ multiplex PCR, yet TCRdb's version contains in-frame clones alone and is incomplete. The table lists some 190,000 clones, roughly 66% of them singletons. Whole-study results and caveats: How baseline CD8+ expansion relates to response remains uncertain (there was one nonresponder). Resident alphabeta T-cell populations of normal skin are likewise subject to sequencing in scalp samples. Higher clonality and more expanded CD8+ clones appeared in lesional than normal scalp.

Treatment noted: oral pan-JAK inhibitor, 5-10 mg twice daily. Both peripheral blood and punch biopsies of lesional scalp skin were obtained from patients who had alopecia areata. With 0 bases clipped from V and 6 bases from J, the junction kept 10 bases outside the gene matches. The germline V gene encodes CDR1 SGHRS and CDR2 YFSETQ. The CDR3 runs to 16 residues. This specimen was CD4+ T cells sorted from blood, taken at approximately week 45, from a patient treated with tofacitinib. The source of this sequence is a human donor with alopecia areata. The chain recombines TRBV5-1 with TRBJ2-7, with 9 positions matching TRBD1. This CDR3 reads CASSLGRTGVVSEQYF. DNA of the CDR3: TGCGCCAGCAGCTTGGGCCGGACAGGGGTGGTGAGCGAGCAGTACTTC.